A single sample gave rise to the 5 T cell receptor beta chains below, sequenced in a study of blood T cell repertoires in COVID-19. Generated by immunoSEQ multiplex PCR, the TCRdb table keeps only in-frame clones and is missing some. Of tens of thousands of clones detected, around 86% appear once; the ten largest clones hold around 6.7%. The sequenced sample was peripheral blood. These receptor sequences come from a man aged 50-60 years with active COVID-19.

The J gene is TRBJ1-4, the V gene TRBV28; 7 nucleotides agree with TRBD1. Looked up from germline, CDR1 is MDHEN and CDR2 is SYDVKM. Trimming removed 7 bases from V and 8 bases from J; junction bases left unmatched: 7. This CDR3 is 13 amino acids long. This chain's CDR3 is CASTGQGGEKLFF. For the CDR3, the DNA is TGTGCCAGCACGGGGCAGGGGGGCGAAAAACTGTTTTTT.

The chain employs TRBV6-2 or TRBV6-3 and TRBJ1-6, with 7 bases lining up with TRBD1. The J segment lost 6 bases and the V segment lost 4 bases, leaving 9 bases of the junction unmatched. This CDR3 is 16 amino acids long. Per the germline V gene, CDR1 is MNHEY and CDR2 is SVGEGT. CDR3 sequence (DNA): TGTGCCAGCAGTTTCACGCGGGACAGCTCTAATTCACCCCTCCACTTT. Residues: CASSFTRDSSNSPLHF.

The chain joins TRBV28 to TRBJ2-7; 7 nucleotides line up with TRBD2. The germline CDR1 and CDR2 sequences are MDHEN and SYDVKM. This CDR3 is 14 amino acids long. V was clipped by 6 bases and J by 0 bases; unmatched bases: 5. The CDR3 DNA follows: TGTGCCAGCAGGAGGACTAGGGGCTCCTACGAGCAGTACTTC. It translates to CASRRTRGSYEQYF.

The V and J genes are TRBV7-8 and TRBJ2-7, with TRBD1 matching over 9 bases. V shed 3 bases, J shed 9 bases, and the junction held 6 bases outside the gene matches. This CDR3 spans 13 amino acids. Per germline, CDR1 SGHVS and CDR2 FQNEAQ. DNA of the CDR3: TGTGCCAGCAGCTTCACACAGGGGGCCGGGCAGTACTTC. This gives the protein CASSFTQGAGQYF.

J is TRBJ2-4 and V is TRBV4-3, with D possibly TRBD1 on 6 matching bases. V was cut by 0 bases and J by 6 bases, with 15 bases left in between. Germline CDR1 is LGHNA and CDR2 is YSLEER. The CDR3 runs to 16 residues. The CDR3 reads CASSQESRQDLNIQYF. In DNA, the CDR3 is TGCGCCAGCAGCCAAGAAAGTCGACAGGACCTAAACATTCAGTACTTC.